The present TCR beta chain was sequenced within a study of control samples from healthy donors and cancer patients. Measured with immunoSEQ multiplex PCR; TCRdb has only the in-frame clones, and not every one. In the table there are 150,000 to 200,000 clones, 94% of which are singletons. The CDR3 is made up of 15 amino acids. In germline, CDR1 is MNHEY, CDR2 SMNVEV (reference sequence). V was pared by 2 bases and J by 7 bases, with 17 bases between. The sample comprised blood. The chain carries TRBV27 and TRBJ1-1; D not resolved. The sequence was collected from a woman under 30 in good health. CDR3 residues: CASSLDQTAGSEAFF. The CDR3 bases are TGTGCCAGCAGTTTAGACCAAACTGCCGGGAGTGAAGCTTTCTTT.